The T cell receptor beta chain described here comes from a study of shared clonotypes between healthy human individuals. Using immunoSEQ multiplex PCR, the repertoire was profiled, and TCRdb retains in-frame clones only, with some absent. The data show some 980,000 clones, more than 75% seen once. Germline trimming cut 4 bases from V and 8 bases from J; bases unmatched to any gene: 8. The CDR3 extends over 15 amino acids. Germline lookup yields CDR1 SGHRS and CDR2 YFSETQ. The TCR comes from a man aged 18 to 29 in good health. The sample taken for sequencing was memory CD4+ T cells sorted from blood. Subset reported: CD45RA-negative fraction. The V call is TRBV5-1, the J call TRBJ2-1; TRBD2 matches at 11 bases. CDR3 loop: CASSPGLAAVDEQFF. In DNA, the CDR3 is TGCGCCAGCAGCCCGGGACTAGCGGCGGTGGATGAGCAGTTCTTC.